This T cell receptor (beta chain) was obtained from a study of T cell repertoires in cytomegalovirus infection. Across the study: Evidence of both CMV infection and a matching HLA type came from public TCR beta signatures.

TCRdb re-called the reads through MiXCR, storing one row per CDR3 protein. The sample lists some 130,000 distinct CDR3 sequences, 8% to 9% seen once, with around 9.1% in the top ten. This clonotype was found a few times. CDR3 length equals 11 residues. Germline lookup yields CDR1 SQVTM and CDR2 ANQGSEA. V shed 7 bases, J shed 5 bases, and the junction held 2 bases outside the gene matches. The chain carries TRBV29-1 and TRBJ2-3; the match to TRBD1 covers 8 bases. Sequencing was done on a sample of PBMCs. The receptor comes from a human donor in good health (CMV status not recorded). Some clones in this sample may be carry-over from other donors' samples. CDR3 amino acids: CSATGGDTQYF. CDR3 bases: TGCAGCGCAACAGGGGGAGATACGCAGTATTTT.